A selection of T cell receptor beta chains follows, all from one sample in a study of follicular helper T cells after annual influenza vaccination. The assay was immunoSEQ multiplex PCR, and TCRdb's table has in-frame clones only and misses some. The table records just over 8,500 clones, around 80% of them present only once. Sequencing used CXCR5+ CD38- circulating T follicular helper cells from blood, obtained 7 days after influenza vaccination. These receptors originate from an adult who received the influenza vaccine. Both conserved end residues are part of each CDR3. D genes are given only for firm matches. Clone size is not always given. Where it is, it says once, few, many or a class for expanded clones.

j_gene: TRBJ1-4
d_gene: .
abundance: .
v_gene: TRBV13
CDR3nt: TGTGCCAGCAGCCCCCGGGACCGATCTAATGAAAAACTGTTTTTT
CDR3aa: CASSPRDRSNEKLFF

j_gene: TRBJ2-2
d_gene: TRBD1
abundance: .
v_gene: TRBV19
CDR3nt: TGTGCCAGTAGAACGAGGACAGGGGCTGTCACCGGGGAGCTGTTTTTT
CDR3aa: CASRTRTGAVTGELFF

j_gene: TRBJ2-2
d_gene: .
abundance: once
v_gene: TRBV19
CDR3nt: TGTGCCAGTAGCCCGCCAGGGCGGGAGAACACCGGGGAGCTGTTTTTT
CDR3aa: CASSPPGRENTGELFF

j_gene: TRBJ1-1
d_gene: .
abundance: .
v_gene: TRBV29-1
CDR3nt: TGCAGCGTTGAAATACAAGGGGACACTGAAGCTTTCTTT
CDR3aa: CSVEIQGDTEAFF

j_gene: TRBJ1-1
d_gene: .
abundance: .
v_gene: TRBV5-1
CDR3nt: TGCGCCAGCAGCTTAGATACAGGGCTAAACACTGAAGCTTTCTTT
CDR3aa: CASSLDTGLNTEAFF

j_gene: TRBJ1-6
d_gene: .
abundance: .
v_gene: TRBV5-6
CDR3nt: TGTGCCAGCAGCCTCTCCTCTGCAGGGGAGTATTCACCCCTCCACTTT
CDR3aa: CASSLSSAGEYSPLHF

j_gene: TRBJ1-5
d_gene: .
abundance: few
v_gene: TRBV2
CDR3nt: TGTGCCAGCAGTGAGGACAGCAAACAGCCCCAGCATTTT
CDR3aa: CASSEDSKQPQHF

j_gene: TRBJ2-5
d_gene: .
abundance: .
v_gene: TRBV6-1
CDR3nt: TGTGCCAGCACACTGGGGCGGACCTACCAAGAGACCCAGTACTTC
CDR3aa: CASTLGRTYQETQYF

j_gene: TRBJ2-3
d_gene: .
abundance: .
v_gene: TRBV2
CDR3nt: TGTGCCAGCAGCCCCCCCGTGGTAAGATCAGATACGCAGTATTTT
CDR3aa: CASSPPVVRSDTQYF

j_gene: TRBJ2-1
d_gene: TRBD1
abundance: .
v_gene: TRBV28
CDR3nt: TGTGCCAGCAGTTCCCCCGGGACAGGGGGCGCATACAATGAGCAGTTCTTC
CDR3aa: CASSSPGTGGAYNEQFF

j_gene: TRBJ1-1
d_gene: TRBD1
abundance: few
v_gene: TRBV27
CDR3nt: TGTGCCAGCAGTTTACGCCGACAGGGGATGGAGACTGAAGCTTTCTTT
CDR3aa: CASSLRRQGMETEAFF

j_gene: TRBJ1-1
d_gene: .
abundance: .
v_gene: TRBV5-5
CDR3nt: TGTGCCAGCAGCTTGGGAGTTCAGGGCATGAACACTGAAGCTTTCTTT
CDR3aa: CASSLGVQGMNTEAFF

j_gene: TRBJ1-2
d_gene: .
abundance: .
v_gene: TRBV28
CDR3nt: TGTGCCAGCAGTTCCGGGACTCAGTATGGCTACACCTTC
CDR3aa: CASSSGTQYGYTF

j_gene: TRBJ1-4
d_gene: .
abundance: .
v_gene: TRBV28
CDR3nt: TGTGCCACTCGCGGATTGAGAGGCAGGGTTAATGAAAAACTGTTTTTT
CDR3aa: CATRGLRGRVNEKLFF

j_gene: TRBJ2-7
d_gene: .
abundance: .
v_gene: TRBV11-2
CDR3nt: TGTGCCAGCAGCTTAGACACAGGGTTCTACGAGCAGTACTTC
CDR3aa: CASSLDTGFYEQYF

j_gene: TRBJ1-2
d_gene: .
abundance: few
v_gene: TRBV2
CDR3nt: TGTGCCAGCAGTGCATTTGATGGCTACACCTTC
CDR3aa: CASSAFDGYTF

j_gene: TRBJ2-5
d_gene: TRBD1
abundance: few
v_gene: TRBV18
CDR3nt: TGTGCCAGCTCAGGCACGACAGGGGGAGAGACCCAGTACTTC
CDR3aa: CASSGTTGGETQYF

j_gene: TRBJ1-1
d_gene: .
abundance: once
v_gene: TRBV28
CDR3nt: TGTGCCAGCAAGGAGTCACGTCACGAAGCTTTCTTT
CDR3aa: CASKESRHEAFF

j_gene: TRBJ2-5
d_gene: .
abundance: .
v_gene: TRBV7-9
CDR3nt: TGTGCCAGCAGCTTAGGGGACTACCAAGAGACCCAGTACTTC
CDR3aa: CASSLGDYQETQYF

j_gene: TRBJ2-3
d_gene: .
abundance: .
v_gene: TRBV18
CDR3nt: TGTGCCAGCTCACGTTCTACCGGACCCACAGATACGCAGTATTTT
CDR3aa: CASSRSTGPTDTQYF

j_gene: TRBJ1-6
d_gene: .
abundance: .
v_gene: TRBV19
CDR3nt: TGTGCCAGTAGTAGTGGTCGTCTCCCAAATTCACCCCTCCACTTT
CDR3aa: CASSSGRLPNSPLHF

j_gene: TRBJ2-5
d_gene: .
abundance: .
v_gene: TRBV5-1
CDR3nt: TGCGCCAGCAGCCCACTCCAAGAGACCCAGTACTTC
CDR3aa: CASSPLQETQYF

j_gene: TRBJ2-1
d_gene: TRBD2
abundance: .
v_gene: TRBV11-2
CDR3nt: TGTGCCAGCAGCTTGACGGGGGGCTACAATGAGCAGTTCTTC
CDR3aa: CASSLTGGYNEQFF